A single sample is the source of the 30 T cell receptor beta chains below, sequenced in a study of cytomegalovirus exposure and HLA in healthy donors. Profiling relied on immunoSEQ multiplex PCR, and the TCRdb table lists in-frame clones only, not all of them. The table lists about 140,000 clones, approximately 93% of them singletons. What was sequenced was PBMCs. All receptors derive from a man aged 18 to 30 in good health and CMV-seronegative.

V gene TRBV12-5 combines with J gene TRBJ2-1; 12 nucleotides align to TRBD2. V trimming: 0 bases; J trimming: 5 bases; junction bases outside the gene matches: 5. The CDR3 consists of 17 residues. Germline V lookup: CDR1 LGHNT, CDR2 FRNRAP. Written as DNA, the CDR3 is TGTGCTAGTGGTTTGGTTCCCACTAGCGGGAGGAACAATGAGCAGTTCTTC. This sequence encodes CASGLVPTSGRNNEQFF.

This chain joins TRBV18 and TRBJ1-5; 7 bases are a match to TRBD1. Germline CDR1 KGHSH, CDR2 LQKENI. V lost 4 bases and J lost 3; bases outside the gene matches: 3. This CDR3 is built from 14 residues. The CDR3 nucleotides read TGTGCCAGCTCACTGGGACAGAACAATCAGCCCCAGCATTTT. It codes for CASSLGQNNQPQHF.

The chain has TRBV11-3 and TRBJ1-1; D ambiguous. This CDR3 contains 12 residues. V shed 0 bases and J shed 7 bases, with 6 bases lying between them. In germline, CDR1 is SGHNT, CDR2 YENEEA. For the CDR3, the DNA is TGTGCCAGCAGCTTAGATCTAGGTGAAGCTTTCTTT. The encoded protein is CASSLDLGEAFF. The whole variable domain, remainder taken from reference TRBV11-3 and TRBJ1-1, is EAGVVQSPRYKIIEKKQPVAFWCNPISGHNTLYWYLQNLGQGPELLIRYENEEAVDDSQLPKDRFSAERLKGVDSTLKIQPAELGDSAVYLCASSLDLGEAFFGQGTRLTVV.

J is TRBJ2-1 and V is TRBV5-1; 10 bases align to TRBD1. Trimming cost V 1 base and J 6 bases; bases outside gene matches: 4. This CDR3 has 15 residues. The germline gives CDR1 SGHRS, CDR2 YFSETQ. The CDR3 DNA follows: TGCGCCAGCAGCTTGCGGACAGGGGGGAGCAATGAGCAGTTCTTC. Translating it yields CASSLRTGGSNEQFF.

The rearrangement uses TRBV5-1 and TRBJ2-6; 9 bases agree with TRBD1. Trimming at V came to 4 bases and at J to 1 base, leaving 3 bases not matched to a gene. The length of the CDR3 is 16 residues. Germline V lookup: CDR1 SGHRS, CDR2 YFSETQ. The CDR3 protein is CASSAGTGSGANVLTF. CDR3 nucleotide sequence: TGCGCCAGCAGCGCCGGGACAGGGTCTGGGGCCAACGTCCTGACTTTC.

The chain couples TRBV19 to TRBJ2-5; 11 bases are a match to TRBD1. Germline CDR1 and CDR2: LNHDA and SQIVND (reference sequence). The J segment lost 5 bases and the V segment lost 3 bases, leaving 5 bases of the junction unmatched. The CDR3 has 15 residues. The CDR3 protein is CASSMEGQGAETQYF. The CDR3 DNA follows: TGTGCCAGTAGTATGGAAGGACAGGGGGCGGAGACCCAGTACTTC.

The V and J genes are TRBV4-3 and TRBJ2-1; 11 nucleotides agree with TRBD2. J was trimmed by 6 bases and V by 0 bases; bases with no gene match: 10. The CDR3 has 18 amino acids. Germline CDR1 reads LGHNA; CDR2 reads YSLEER. CDR3 sequence reads: CASSQDGPGLAGLNEQFF. The DNA for the CDR3 is TGCGCCAGCAGCCAAGATGGCCCAGGACTAGCGGGCCTCAATGAGCAGTTCTTC.

The V gene is TRBV27, the J gene TRBJ1-6, with 9 bases fitting TRBD1. Germline V gene lookup returns CDR1 MNHEY and CDR2 SMNVEV (reference sequence). The CDR3 totals 18 residues. The V segment lost 3 bases and the J segment 5 bases; nucleotides outside the gene matches: 11. The CDR3 spells CASSFLQGAGKNNSPLHF. CDR3 in DNA: TGTGCCAGCAGTTTTTTACAGGGGGCGGGAAAGAATAATTCACCCCTCCACTTT.

CDR3 bases: TGTGCCTGGAGTGTACAGGCGGGACAGGGCCCCCAGCATTTT. Its protein is CAWSVQAGQGPQHF. The gene calls are TRBV30 and TRBJ1-5; 9 nucleotides agree with TRBD1. Germline V lookup: CDR1 GTSNPN, CDR2 SVGIG (reference sequence). The CDR3 extends over 14 amino acids. V trimming: 0 bases; J trimming: 10 bases; junction bases outside the gene matches: 7.

The sample holds one count of this clone. The chain employs TRBV28 and TRBJ2-4; D possibly corresponds to TRBD1 (5 bases). The V end lost 6 bases, the J end lost 0 bases, and 18 bases lay between the germline ends. CDR1 is MDHEN, CDR2 SYDVKM, per germline. This CDR3 has 17 residues. The CDR3 sequence: CASSILQGPKAKNIQYF. CDR3 in DNA: TGTGCCAGCAGCATACTCCAGGGTCCCAAAGCCAAAAACATTCAGTACTTC.

The chain combines TRBV27 with TRBJ2-7; the match to TRBD1 covers 7 bases. V shed 5 bases, J shed 6 bases, and the junction held 7 bases outside the gene matches. Germline CDR1 reads MNHEY; CDR2 reads SMNVEV (reference sequence). CDR3 length: 13 residues. CDR3 sequence: CASSNTGAGEQYF. CDR3 DNA sequence: TGTGCCAGCAGTAATACAGGGGCCGGCGAGCAGTACTTC.

J is TRBJ2-5 and V is TRBV28, with 7 bases matching TRBD2. Germline values: CDR1 MDHEN, CDR2 SYDVKM. V was pared by 5 bases and J by 2 bases, with 8 bases of the junction left unmatched. The CDR3 is 15 residues long. CDR3 DNA: TGTGCCAGCAGTGTGGCCCGGCGGGAGCAAGAGACCCAGTACTTC. Translated, it gives CASSVARREQETQYF. Together with reference TRBV28 and TRBJ2-5, the CDR3 gives the full variable domain: DVKVTQSSRYLVKRTGEKVFLECVQDMDHENMFWYRQDPGLGLRLIYFSYDVKMKEKGDIPEGYSVSREKKERFSLILESASTNQTSMYLCASSVARREQETQYFGPGTRLLVL.

This clone has just one count. This chain joins TRBV7-9 and TRBJ1-1; 7 nucleotides line up with TRBD1. Unmatched junction bases numbered 16, after V lost 4 bases and J lost 2 bases. CDR3 length equals 18 residues. The germline V gene encodes CDR1 SEHNR and CDR2 FQNEAQ (reference sequence). CDR3 sequence: CASSSTTGISPLNTEAFF. As DNA, the CDR3 is TGTGCCAGCAGCTCGACGACAGGGATTTCGCCTTTAAACACTGAAGCTTTCTTT.

This chain uses TRBV18 with TRBJ1-2, with a weak D call TRBD1 (6 bases). The CDR3 sequence is 19 residues long. Trimming took 3 bases from V and 4 from J, leaving 27 bases between them. From germline, CDR1 is KGHSH and CDR2 LQKENI. CDR3 nucleotide sequence: TGTGCCAGCTCACCCCTCGGGATACCTTCGACAGGACCAGTCTATGGCTACACCTTC. Encoded protein: CASSPLGIPSTGPVYGYTF.

The rearrangement joins TRBV5-4 to TRBJ2-1; possible D gene TRBD2, 5 bases. The CDR3 sequence is 13 residues long. The germline gives CDR1 SGHNT, CDR2 YYREEE (reference sequence). V was shortened by 5 bases and J by 2 bases, with 8 bases between the two germline ends. The CDR3, as DNA: TGTGCCAGCAGGGCGGGCCCCTACAATGAGCAGTTCTTC. It translates to CASRAGPYNEQFF.

The CDR3 here is CASGDRGAFF. The CDR3 DNA is TGTGCCAGCGGAGACAGGGGAGCTTTCTTT. This chain links TRBV9 with TRBJ1-1, with 8 bases that match TRBD1. Germline CDR1 reads SGDLS; CDR2 reads YYNGEE. Losses at the gene ends were 7 bases for V and 10 bases for J; bases not matched to a gene: 3. The CDR3 totals 10 residues.

The J gene is TRBJ2-7, the V gene TRBV11-2; tentatively, D is TRBD1 (7 bases). The CDR3 sequence is 16 residues long. V lost 5 bases to trimming and J lost 2 bases, with 19 bases between them. Germline lookup yields CDR1 SGHAT and CDR2 FQNNGV. In DNA form, the CDR3 reads TGTGCCAGCAGCAGTAGCGGCAGGGGGATCCCCTACGAGCAGTACGTC. It encodes CASSSSGRGIPYEQYV.

The rearrangement uses TRBV15 and TRBJ2-7, with TRBD2 matching 8 bases. J was trimmed by 1 base and V by 4 bases; bases with no gene match: 0. The germline V gene has CDR1 LNHNV and CDR2 YYDKDF (reference sequence). This CDR3 has 13 residues. The chain's CDR3 is CATSTGGSYEQYV. The CDR3 nucleotides read TGTGCCACCAGCACGGGGGGGTCCTACGAGCAGTACGTC.

CDR3 DNA sequence: TGTGCAAATGTCTTGATTGATTCCAAGGGAGGCGAGACCCAGTACTTC. Translation: CANVLIDSKGGETQYF. The chain combines TRBV7-6 with TRBJ2-5, with D possibly TRBD2 on 6 matching bases. CDR3 length: 16 amino acids. CDR1 and CDR2 from the germline V gene are SGHVS and FNYEAQ.

V gene TRBV7-9 combines with J gene TRBJ1-4; TRBD1 is a possible D gene (6 bases). Trimming took off 1 base at V and 5 bases at J, with 8 bases between the two ends. Germline lookup yields CDR1 SEHNR and CDR2 FQNEAQ (reference sequence). The CDR3 spans 14 residues. CDR3 sequence: CASSLGGQNEKLFF. The CDR3 coding sequence is TGTGCCAGCAGCTTAGGGGGGCAGAATGAAAAACTGTTTTTT. The full variable domain, in which reference TRBV7-9 and TRBJ1-4 provide the parts outside the CDR3, is DTGVSQNPRHKITKRGQNVTFRCDPISEHNRLYWYRQTLGQGPEFLTYFQNEAQLEKSRLLSDRFSAERPKGSFSTLEIQRTEQGDSAMYLCASSLGGQNEKLFFGSGTQLSVL.

The chain uses TRBV7-3 and TRBJ1-2; 10 positions agree with TRBD1. V lost 5 bases, J lost 6 bases, and 3 bases stayed unmatched. Germline lookup yields CDR1 SGHTA and CDR2 FQGTGA. The CDR3 loop spans 13 amino acids. This CDR3 is CASSPGQGNGYTF. Written as DNA, the CDR3 is TGTGCCAGCAGCCCGGGACAGGGGAATGGCTACACCTTC.

The V and J genes are TRBV6-1 and TRBJ1-6; D is unclear. The germline gives CDR1 MNHNS, CDR2 SASEGT. The CDR3 consists of 13 residues. The V end lost 3 bases, the J end lost 11 bases, and 11 bases lay between the germline ends. The CDR3, as DNA: TGTGCCAGCAGTGAGGGCCAGCGGACACCCCTCCACTTT. Its translation is CASSEGQRTPLHF.

The chain links TRBV7-2 to TRBJ2-1, with D possibly being TRBD2 (6 bases). Deletions cut 5 bases from V and 6 bases from J, with 14 bases between. CDR3 size: 14 residues. Germline V CDR1 and CDR2: SGHTA, FQGNSA. The CDR3 here is CASSPGLVINEQFF. The CDR3 DNA reads TGTGCCAGCAGCCCGGGACTCGTCATCAATGAGCAGTTCTTC.

This clone was seen only a few times. This sequence joins TRBV19 and TRBJ1-5; D not certain. CDR3 length: 12 residues. V was cut by 8 bases and J by 7 bases, with 12 bases left in between. The V gene's germline CDR1 is LNHDA and CDR2 SQIVND (reference sequence). The CDR3 DNA sequence: TGTGCCAGTGAGTCTCGGGGACAGCCCCAGCATTTT. Amino acid sequence: CASESRGQPQHF. The full variable domain, in which reference TRBV19 and TRBJ1-5 provide the parts outside the CDR3, is DGGITQSPKYLFRKEGQNVTLSCEQNLNHDAMYWYRQDPGQGLRLIYYSQIVNDFQKGDIAEGYSVSREKKESFPLTVTSAQKNPTAFYLCASESRGQPQHFGDGTRLSIL.

The rearrangement joins TRBV7-9 to TRBJ2-5, with TRBD2 matching 8 bases. With 5 bases clipped from V and 5 bases from J, the junction kept 7 bases outside the gene matches. CDR1 and CDR2 (germline): SEHNR, FQNEAQ (reference sequence). The length of the CDR3 is 14 residues. Written as DNA, the CDR3 is TGTGCCAGCAGCCCCGGACTAGCCGGGGAGACCCAGTACTTC. As protein: CASSPGLAGETQYF.

V usage is TRBV5-1 and J usage is TRBJ1-2; 10 bases agree with TRBD1. The CDR3 runs to 13 residues. Trimming cost V 4 bases and J 6 bases; bases outside gene matches: 3. Germline V gene data show CDR1 as SGHRS and CDR2 as YFSETQ. In nucleotides, the CDR3 is TGCGCCAGCAGCCCGGGACAGGGGAATGGCTACACCTTC. Its translation is CASSPGQGNGYTF. The variable domain in full, completed from reference TRBV5-1 and TRBJ1-2, reads KAGVTQTPRYLIKTRGQQVTLSCSPISGHRSVSWYQQTPGQGLQFLFEYFSETQRNKGNFPGRFSGRQFSNSRSEMNVSTLELGDSALYLCASSPGQGNGYTFGSGTRLTVV.

V usage is TRBV2 and J usage is TRBJ2-5; 12 bases agree with TRBD2. Germline-derived CDR1 and CDR2 are SNHLY and FYNNEI. CDR3 length: 14 amino acids. After removal of 4 bases from V and 3 bases from J, the junction contained 0 bases not matched to a gene. The CDR3 reads CASSGLAGEETQYF. The CDR3 nucleotides read TGTGCCAGCAGTGGACTAGCGGGGGAAGAGACCCAGTACTTC. Full variable domain (outside the CDR3, taken from reference TRBV2 and TRBJ2-5): EPEVTQTPSHQVTQMGQEVILRCVPISNHLYFYWYRQILGQKVEFLVSFYNNEISEKSEIFDDQFSVERPDGSNFTLKIRSTKLEDSAMYFCASSGLAGEETQYFGPGTRLLVL.

DNA of the CDR3: TGTGCCAGCAGCCCGAGGACAGGGAGCTCCTACGAGCAGTACTTC. Its translation is CASSPRTGSSYEQYF. The chain employs TRBV9 and TRBJ2-7; 8 bases match TRBD1. Trimming took 4 bases from V and 0 from J; bases not matched to a gene: 6. The germline CDR1 and CDR2 sequences are SGDLS and YYNGEE. This CDR3 has 15 amino acids.

This chain links TRBV6-1 with TRBJ1-6; D unclear. CDR1 is MNHNS and CDR2 is SASEGT in the germline V gene. The V and J ends lost 3 bases and 1 base respectively, with 7 bases between them. The CDR3 length is 15 residues. CDR3 sequence reads: CASSDRLSYNSPLHF. The CDR3 bases are TGTGCCAGCAGTGACAGACTATCCTATAATTCACCCCTCCACTTT.

This rearrangement joins TRBV7-8 to TRBJ2-1; 8 bases align to TRBD2. The CDR3 sequence is 16 residues long. Looked up from germline, CDR1 is SGHVS and CDR2 is FQNEAQ. With 1 base clipped from V and 6 bases from J, the junction kept 8 bases outside the gene matches. The CDR3 is CASSLGRGGRSNEQFF. CDR3 nucleotide sequence: TGTGCCAGCAGCTTAGGTCGGGGGGGCCGGAGCAATGAGCAGTTCTTC.